The following is a TCR beta chain sequence with its context. As yet, its antigen is unknown. TCRdb reassembled clones from the PCR reads with MiXCR. Here the sample spans over 6,000 clones, 25% to 30% being singletons. These data originate in a study of metastatic and nonmetastatic thyroid tumors. Study at large: Patients with malignant and benign thyroid disease provided blood and tumor or nodule tissue, whose repertoires were compared.

Points from the study as a whole: According to reports, the diversity of TCR beta was significantly higher in malignant thyroid tumors than in benign nodules, and this held in both blood and tumor samples.

CDR3 length: 15 amino acids. Unmatched junction bases numbered 4, after V lost 3 bases and J lost 5 bases. CDR1 is LGHDT and CDR2 is YNNKEL in the germline V gene (reference sequence). Nobody among the patients had been given any treatment before thyroid surgery. J is TRBJ2-2 and V is TRBV3-1, with TRBD2 identical over 9 bases. This clonotype originated in a female donor with papillary thyroid cancer or a benign thyroid nodule (not recorded which). Some clones in this sample may be carry-over from other donors' samples. Specimen: adjacent normal tissue. The CDR3 loop reads CASSQRGGETGELFF. The CDR3 nucleotides read TGTGCCAGCAGCCAGCGGGGGGGTGAAACCGGGGAGCTGTTTTTT.